These 26 T cell receptor beta chains were sequenced from one sample in a study of blood T cell repertoires in COVID-19. Libraries were prepared by immunoSEQ multiplex PCR; TCRdb keeps only in-frame clonotypes and omits some of them. The sample lists some 130,000 clones; 70% to 90% were seen once. The sample comprised peripheral blood. These receptors came from a man aged 50 to 60 with acute or convalescent COVID-19.

The count of this clone is one. The gene calls are TRBV27 and TRBJ2-1; D is possibly TRBD2 (6 bases). Germline V gene data show CDR1 as MNHEY and CDR2 as SMNVEV (reference sequence). The length of the CDR3 is 16 residues. Trimming pared 4 bases from V and 4 bases from J, leaving 17 bases between. The CDR3 spells CASSSPSGPRYNEQFF. Written as DNA, the CDR3 is TGTGCCAGCAGTTCCCCCAGCGGGCCCCGTTACAATGAGCAGTTCTTC.

As concerns this clone: The junction and the germline gene differ at one end; a read error may be behind it. The rearrangement uses TRBV12-5 and TRBJ1-3; D ambiguous. CDR1 and CDR2 (germline): LGHNT, FRNRAP. The CDR3 loop spans 12 amino acids. CDR3 protein: CASGLDLGVVVF. The CDR3 DNA reads TGTGCTAGTGGTTTGGATCTCGGGGTCGTGGTCTTT.

V and J are TRBV2 and TRBJ2-2; D gene unclear. The V end was cut by 2 bases, the J end by 1 base, with 5 bases between. Per the germline V gene, CDR1 is SNHLY and CDR2 is FYNNEI. The CDR3 spans 14 residues. CDR3 protein: CASSENRNTGELFF. In nucleotides, the CDR3 is TGTGCCAGCAGTGAAAACAGGAACACCGGGGAGCTGTTTTTT.

CDR3 coding DNA: TGTGCCACCAGCCCCCGCGGAGAAGGCAATCAGCCCCAGCATTTT. Translated: CATSPRGEGNQPQHF. The rearrangement links TRBV15 to TRBJ1-5; D call uncertain. This CDR3 has 15 residues. Looked up from germline, CDR1 is LNHNV and CDR2 is YYDKDF (reference sequence). The V and J ends lost 5 bases and 2 bases respectively, with 13 bases between them.

This chain links TRBV30 with TRBJ2-5; 7 bases agree with TRBD2. In germline, CDR1 is GTSNPN, CDR2 SVGIG (reference sequence). V shed 3 bases, J shed 3 bases, and the junction held 7 bases outside the gene matches. The CDR3 has 14 amino acids. As DNA, the CDR3 is TGTGCCTGGAGCCGATGGGGGGGGGAAGAGACCCAGTACTTC. Residues: CAWSRWGGEETQYF. Looking up the rest from reference TRBV30 and TRBJ2-5 gives the full variable domain: SQTIHQWPATLVQPVGSPLSLECTVEGTSNPNLYWYRQAAGRGLQLLFYSVGIGQISSEVPQNLSASRPQDRQFILSSKKLLLSDSGFYLCAWSRWGGEETQYFGPGTRLLVL.

The chain joins TRBV4-1 to TRBJ2-3; the D gene is possibly TRBD2 (5 bases). The length of the CDR3 is 17 residues. The germline V and J ends were trimmed by 1 base and 0 bases, with 14 bases remaining between them. Germline V gene sequence: CDR1 MGHRA, CDR2 YSYEKL. The CDR3 DNA is TGCGCCAGCAGCCAAGGCCTAAGCGGACCTAGCACAGATACGCAGTATTTT. This sequence encodes CASSQGLSGPSTDTQYF.

The chain joins TRBV5-1 to TRBJ1-1; D not certain. Germline values: CDR1 SGHRS, CDR2 YFSETQ. The CDR3 is 13 residues long. The V and J ends lost 3 bases and 2 bases respectively, with 8 bases between them. The CDR3: CASSSQTNTEAFF. CDR3 bases: TGCGCCAGCAGCTCCCAGACTAACACTGAAGCTTTCTTT. Variable domain in full (rest from reference TRBV5-1 and TRBJ1-1): KAGVTQTPRYLIKTRGQQVTLSCSPISGHRSVSWYQQTPGQGLQFLFEYFSETQRNKGNFPGRFSGRQFSNSRSEMNVSTLELGDSALYLCASSSQTNTEAFFGQGTRLTVV.

This chain connects TRBV9 to TRBJ1-2; no firm D call. Trimming left V 4 bases short and J 8 bases short, with 15 bases between. The CDR3 has 13 amino acids. Per germline, CDR1 SGDLS and CDR2 YYNGEE. The CDR3 DNA reads as TGTGCCAGCAGCTTACCTCCATCCGGGGGCTACACCTTC. Protein sequence: CASSLPPSGGYTF.

The chain couples TRBV5-1 to TRBJ2-1; 7 nucleotides align to TRBD1. V shed 7 bases and J 8 bases; nucleotides not matched to a gene: 9. In germline, CDR1 is SGHRS, CDR2 YFSETQ. This CDR3 has 13 amino acids. CDR3 nucleotides: TGCGCCAGCTCTGACAGGGTAGGCTATGAGCAGTTCTTC. Its translation: CASSDRVGYEQFF.

The gene calls are TRBV9 and TRBJ1-1, with 8 bases aligning to TRBD1. The CDR3 is made up of 14 amino acids. CDR1 is SGDLS, CDR2 YYNGEE, per germline. J lost 4 bases, V lost 1 base, and 3 bases had no gene match. The CDR3 nucleotides read TGTGCCAGCAGCGTACAGGGGGCGTTCACTGAAGCTTTCTTT. Translating it yields CASSVQGAFTEAFF.

V is TRBV3-1 (or the pseudogene TRBV3-2) and J is TRBJ2-7; maybe TRBD1 (7 bases). CDR1 and CDR2 (germline): LGHDT, YNNKEL (reference sequence). Trimming left V 3 bases short and J 3 bases short, with 18 bases between. This CDR3 comprises 16 residues. The DNA of the CDR3 is TGTGCCAGCAGCCATATCCAGGGGGGCTCGCTCTACGAGCAGTACTTC. Residues: CASSHIQGGSLYEQYF.

The rearrangement uses TRBV30 and TRBJ1-1, with 7 nucleotides matching TRBD1. CDR3 length: 14 residues. Germline assignment: CDR1 GTSNPN and CDR2 SVGIG (reference sequence). V was clipped by 3 bases and J by 3 bases; unmatched bases: 7. CDR3 sequence reads: CAWSLTGLYTEAFF. The CDR3 nucleotides read TGTGCCTGGAGCCTGACAGGGTTATACACTGAAGCTTTCTTT.

This clone has a handful of counts. The chain joins TRBV3-1 (or the pseudogene TRBV3-2) to TRBJ1-1; the match to TRBD1 covers 7 bases. The CDR3 consists of 17 residues. Germline lookup yields CDR1 LGHDT and CDR2 YNNKEL (reference sequence). Losses at the gene ends were 3 bases for V and 0 bases for J; bases not matched to a gene: 10. The chain's CDR3 is CASSQVTGEVVNTEAFF. CDR3 nucleotides: TGTGCCAGCAGCCAGGTTACAGGGGAGGTGGTGAACACTGAAGCTTTCTTT.

This chain links TRBV6-5 with TRBJ2-4; TRBD2 matches 8 bases. V lost 5 bases and J lost 9; bases outside the gene matches: 6. Germline CDR1 reads MNHEY; CDR2 reads SVGAGI. The CDR3 has 13 amino acids. The CDR3 nucleotides read TGTGCCAGCAGTCGGGGGGGCCGGAGCATTCAGTACTTC. Encoded protein: CASSRGGRSIQYF.

The chain couples TRBV18 to TRBJ1-2; unclear D gene. The CDR3 sequence is 12 residues long. V lost 6 bases, J lost 4 bases, and 9 bases lay in between. Germline CDR1 and CDR2: KGHSH and LQKENI. The CDR3: CASSQRAYGYTF. In DNA, the CDR3 is TGTGCCAGCTCGCAGCGGGCCTATGGCTACACCTTC.

CDR3 region: CASSSRSGGLYNEQFF. The CDR3 DNA reads TGTGCCAGCAGCTCCCGAAGCGGGGGCTTATACAATGAGCAGTTCTTC. The chain combines TRBV13 with TRBJ2-1; 8 bases match TRBD2. Germline V gene lookup returns CDR1 PRHDT and CDR2 FYEKMQ (reference sequence). The CDR3 sequence is 16 residues long. V dropped 4 bases and J dropped 4; count of bases not matched to a gene: 9.

The chain is built from TRBV6-5 and TRBJ1-2, with TRBD1 identical over 10 bases. V shed 6 bases, J shed 4 bases, and the junction held 5 bases outside the gene matches. This CDR3 region has 14 residues. CDR1 and CDR2 from the germline V gene are MNHEY and SVGAGI. CDR3 in amino acids: CASSLRTGGYGYTF. CDR3 nucleotides: TGTGCCAGCAGCTTGAGGACAGGGGGCTATGGCTACACCTTC.

This clone was detected only a few times. The chain carries TRBV29-1 and TRBJ1-1; D is possibly TRBD1 (6 bases). CDR3 length: 16 amino acids. The germline gives CDR1 SQVTM, CDR2 ANQGSEA. Trimming left V 5 bases short and J 3 bases short, with 22 bases between. The CDR3 spells CSVLPTRSGGHTEAFF. The CDR3 nucleotides are TGCAGCGTTCTCCCCACCCGGTCGGGGGGCCACACTGAAGCTTTCTTT.

The chain uses TRBV5-1 and TRBJ2-7; 10 bases fit TRBD1. The V gene end was trimmed by 6 bases and the J gene end by 0 bases; junction bases not matched to a gene: 3. Germline values: CDR1 SGHRS, CDR2 YFSETQ. The CDR3 contains 14 residues. CDR3 sequence (DNA): TGCGCCAGCACCGGGACAGGGGACTCCTACGAGCAGTACTTC. Its protein is CASTGTGDSYEQYF. The whole variable domain, remainder taken from reference TRBV5-1 and TRBJ2-7, is KAGVTQTPRYLIKTRGQQVTLSCSPISGHRSVSWYQQTPGQGLQFLFEYFSETQRNKGNFPGRFSGRQFSNSRSEMNVSTLELGDSALYLCASTGTGDSYEQYFGPGTRLTVT.

The V and J genes are TRBV18 and TRBJ2-2; 9 bases map to TRBD1. Germline V CDR1 and CDR2: KGHSH, LQKENI. The CDR3 totals 17 residues. V gave up 5 bases and J gave up 4 bases; unmatched junction bases: 11. CDR3 nucleotide sequence: TGTGCCAGCTCATCCCCCGGGACAGGGTCGCGCACCGGGGAGCTGTTTTTT. As protein: CASSSPGTGSRTGELFF.

The chain uses TRBV30 and TRBJ2-1; 13 bases agree with TRBD2. CDR3 size: 16 residues. V was pared by 7 bases and J by 5 bases, with 11 bases of the junction left unmatched. Per the germline V gene, CDR1 is GTSNPN and CDR2 is SVGIG (reference sequence). Written as DNA, the CDR3 is TGTGCCTCCGTACCCGGGACTAGCGGGACCGACAATGAGCAGTTCTTC. It codes for CASVPGTSGTDNEQFF.

V gene TRBV28 combines with J gene TRBJ2-4, with 7 bases that match TRBD2. The CDR3 has 14 residues. The V gene end was trimmed by 2 bases and the J gene end by 9 bases; junction bases not matched to a gene: 7. Looked up from germline, CDR1 is MDHEN and CDR2 is SYDVKM. The DNA of the CDR3 is TGTGCCAGCAGTTTAGGCCGGCCGGGGGGCATTCAGTACTTC. Translating it yields CASSLGRPGGIQYF.

This clone was seen just once. The rearrangement links TRBV5-1 to TRBJ2-1, with TRBD2 matching 13 bases. Germline CDR1 and CDR2: SGHRS and YFSETQ. The CDR3 is made up of 15 amino acids. V shed 3 bases and J 4 bases; nucleotides not matched to a gene: 1. The CDR3 DNA reads as TGCGCCAGCAGCTGGACTAGCGGGGGATACAATGAGCAGTTCTTC. This translates into CASSWTSGGYNEQFF.

V gene TRBV28 combines with J gene TRBJ1-1; possibly TRBD1 for D (5 bases). The V gene lost 3 bases and the J gene lost 4 bases, with 12 bases spanning the gap. Germline CDR1 reads MDHEN; CDR2 reads SYDVKM. This CDR3 region has 14 residues. CDR3 DNA sequence: TGTGCCAGCAGTTTTCTGCGGGGGGGCACTGAAGCTTTCTTT. Protein product: CASSFLRGGTEAFF.

This sequence joins TRBV28 and TRBJ2-1; maybe TRBD2 (7 bases). CDR3 length equals 18 residues. From germline, CDR1 is MDHEN and CDR2 SYDVKM. The ends were cut back, 5 bases at V and 10 bases at J, with 30 bases in the middle. The CDR3 spells CASSPKGRRGGWWFEQFF. The CDR3 DNA sequence: TGTGCCAGCAGTCCAAAGGGCCGTAGGGGGGGCTGGTGGTTCGAGCAGTTCTTC.

This chain links TRBV29-1 with TRBJ2-3; the match to TRBD2 covers 14 bases. CDR3 length equals 16 residues. Germline V gene lookup returns CDR1 SQVTM and CDR2 ANQGSEA. The junction had 6 bases not matched to a gene; V was cut back by 4 bases and J by 3 bases. DNA for the CDR3: TGCAGCGTTGGACTAGCGGGGGGGCCAAGGACAGATACGCAGTATTTT. Amino acids: CSVGLAGGPRTDTQYF.